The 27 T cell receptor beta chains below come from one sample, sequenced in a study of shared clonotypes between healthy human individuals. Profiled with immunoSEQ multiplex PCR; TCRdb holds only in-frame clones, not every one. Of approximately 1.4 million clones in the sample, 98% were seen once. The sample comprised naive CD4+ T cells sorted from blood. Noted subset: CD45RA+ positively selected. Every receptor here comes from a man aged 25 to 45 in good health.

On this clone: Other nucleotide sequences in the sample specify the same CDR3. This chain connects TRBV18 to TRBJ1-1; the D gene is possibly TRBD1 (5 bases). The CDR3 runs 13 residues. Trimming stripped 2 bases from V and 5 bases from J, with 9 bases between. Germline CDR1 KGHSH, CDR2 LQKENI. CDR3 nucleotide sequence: TGTGCCAGCTCACCAAGGGGTAGGACTGAAGCTTTCTTT. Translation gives CASSPRGRTEAFF.

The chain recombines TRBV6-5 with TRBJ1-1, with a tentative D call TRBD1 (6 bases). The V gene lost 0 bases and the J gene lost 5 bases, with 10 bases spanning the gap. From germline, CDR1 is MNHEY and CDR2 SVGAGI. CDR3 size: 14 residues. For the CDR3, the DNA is TGTGCCAGCAGTTACTCGGACAGTTTAACTGAAGCTTTCTTT. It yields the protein CASSYSDSLTEAFF.

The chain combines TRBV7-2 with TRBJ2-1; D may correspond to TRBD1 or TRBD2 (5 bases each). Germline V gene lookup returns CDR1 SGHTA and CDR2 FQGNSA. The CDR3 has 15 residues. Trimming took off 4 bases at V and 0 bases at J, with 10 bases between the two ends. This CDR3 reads CASSSGTRSYNEQFF. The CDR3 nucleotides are TGTGCCAGCAGCTCCGGGACGCGCTCCTACAATGAGCAGTTCTTC.

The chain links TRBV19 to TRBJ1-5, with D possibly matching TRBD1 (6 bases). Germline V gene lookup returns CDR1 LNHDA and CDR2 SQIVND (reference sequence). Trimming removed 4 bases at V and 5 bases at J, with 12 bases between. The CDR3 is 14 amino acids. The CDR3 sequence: CASSTGEGYQPQHF. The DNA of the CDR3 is TGTGCCAGTAGTACAGGGGAGGGGTATCAGCCCCAGCATTTT.

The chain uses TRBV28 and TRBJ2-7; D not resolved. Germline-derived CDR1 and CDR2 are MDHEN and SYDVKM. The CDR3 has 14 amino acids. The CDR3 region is CGTVGRPLSYEQYF. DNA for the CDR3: TGTGGGACGGTCGGGCGGCCCCTCTCCTACGAGCAGTACTTC. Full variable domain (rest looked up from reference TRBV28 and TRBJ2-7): DVKVTQSSRYLVKRTGEKVFLECVQDMDHENMFWYRQDPGLGLRLIYFSYDVKMKEKGDIPEGYSVSREKKERFSLILESASTNQTSMYLCGTVGRPLSYEQYFGPGTRLTVT.

Here the CDR3 reads CASSLRFGGGEETQYF. CDR3 DNA sequence: TGTGCCAGCAGCTTAAGGTTCGGTGGGGGAGAAGAGACCCAGTACTTC. The gene calls are TRBV7-7 and TRBJ2-5; TRBD1 or TRBD2 may be the D gene (5 bases each). This CDR3 is built from 16 residues. Germline V gene sequence: CDR1 SSHAT, CDR2 FNYEAQ (reference sequence). Trimming took 2 bases from V and 3 from J, leaving 16 bases between them. Complete variable domain (other parts from reference TRBV7-7 and TRBJ2-5): GAGVSQSPRYKVTKRGQDVTLRCDPISSHATLYWYQQALGQGPEFLTYFNYEAQPDKSGLPSDRFSAERPEGSISTLTIQRTEQRDSAMYRCASSLRFGGGEETQYFGPGTRLLVL.

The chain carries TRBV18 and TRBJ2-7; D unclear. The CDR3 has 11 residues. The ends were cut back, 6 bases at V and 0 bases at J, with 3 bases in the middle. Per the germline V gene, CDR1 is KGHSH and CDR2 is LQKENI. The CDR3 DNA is TGTGCCAGCTCCGACTCCTACGAGCAGTACTTC. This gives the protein CASSDSYEQYF.

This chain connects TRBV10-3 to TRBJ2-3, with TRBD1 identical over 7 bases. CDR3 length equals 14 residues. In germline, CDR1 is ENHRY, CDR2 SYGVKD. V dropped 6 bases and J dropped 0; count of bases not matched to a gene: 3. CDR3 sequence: CAIRQGSSTDTQYF. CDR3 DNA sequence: TGTGCCATCAGACAGGGGAGTAGCACAGATACGCAGTATTTT.

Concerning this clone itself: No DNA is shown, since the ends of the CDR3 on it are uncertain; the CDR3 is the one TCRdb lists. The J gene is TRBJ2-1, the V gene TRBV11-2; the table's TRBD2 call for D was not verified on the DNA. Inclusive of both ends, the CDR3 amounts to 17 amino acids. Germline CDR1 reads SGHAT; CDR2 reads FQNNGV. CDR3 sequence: CASSSSPGGSSYNEQFF.

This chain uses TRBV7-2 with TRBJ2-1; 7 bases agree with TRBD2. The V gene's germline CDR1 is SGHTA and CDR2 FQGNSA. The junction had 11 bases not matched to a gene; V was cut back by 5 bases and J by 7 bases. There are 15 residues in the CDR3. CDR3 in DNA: TGTGCCAGCAGCCTCAGTTTGGGAGGGGTGAATGAGCAGTTCTTC. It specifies CASSLSLGGVNEQFF.

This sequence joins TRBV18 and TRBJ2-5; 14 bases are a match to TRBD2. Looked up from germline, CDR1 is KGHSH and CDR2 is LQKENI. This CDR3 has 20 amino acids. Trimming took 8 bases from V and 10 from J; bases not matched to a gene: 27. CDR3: CASAGLAGGKGFSNQQNQYF. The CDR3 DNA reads TGTGCCAGCGCCGGACTAGCGGGAGGAAAGGGGTTTAGTAACCAACAAAACCAGTACTTC.

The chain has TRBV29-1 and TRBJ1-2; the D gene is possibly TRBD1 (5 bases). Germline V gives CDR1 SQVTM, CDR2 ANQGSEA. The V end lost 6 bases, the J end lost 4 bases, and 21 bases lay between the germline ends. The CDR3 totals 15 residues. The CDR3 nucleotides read TGCAGCGTCCGGGGACCAGGGAAGGATAGCTATGGCTACACCTTC. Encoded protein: CSVRGPGKDSYGYTF.

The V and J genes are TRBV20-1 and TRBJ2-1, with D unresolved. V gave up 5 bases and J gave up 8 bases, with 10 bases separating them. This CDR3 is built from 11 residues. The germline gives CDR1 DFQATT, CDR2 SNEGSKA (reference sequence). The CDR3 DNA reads TGCAGTGCTGCCGTAGTGTATGAGCAGTTCTTC. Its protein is CSAAVVYEQFF.

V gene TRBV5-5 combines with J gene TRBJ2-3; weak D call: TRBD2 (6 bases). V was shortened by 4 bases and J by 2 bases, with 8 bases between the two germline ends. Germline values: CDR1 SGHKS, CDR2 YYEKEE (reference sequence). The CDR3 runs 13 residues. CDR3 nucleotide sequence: TGTGCCAGCAGCGGGACTGACACAGATACGCAGTATTTT. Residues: CASSGTDTDTQYF.

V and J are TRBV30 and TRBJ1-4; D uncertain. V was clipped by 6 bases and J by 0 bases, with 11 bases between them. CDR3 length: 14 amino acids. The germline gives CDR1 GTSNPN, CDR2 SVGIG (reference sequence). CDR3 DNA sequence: TGTGCCTGCCTGCGCCCGGCAACTAATGAAAAACTGTTTTTT. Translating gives CACLRPATNEKLFF.

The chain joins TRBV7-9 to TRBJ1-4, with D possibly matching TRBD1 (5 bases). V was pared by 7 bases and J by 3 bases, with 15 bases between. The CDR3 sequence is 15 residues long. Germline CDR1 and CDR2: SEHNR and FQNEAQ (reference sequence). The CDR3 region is CASTMMGGANEKLFF. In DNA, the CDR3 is TGTGCCAGCACCATGATGGGGGGTGCTAATGAAAAACTGTTTTTT.

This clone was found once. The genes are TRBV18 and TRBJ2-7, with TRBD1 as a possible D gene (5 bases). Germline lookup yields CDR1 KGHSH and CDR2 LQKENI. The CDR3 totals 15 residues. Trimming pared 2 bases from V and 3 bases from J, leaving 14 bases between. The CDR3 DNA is TGTGCCAGCTCACCAGGGCAGGGTCCCCTCTACGAGCAGTACTTC. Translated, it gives CASSPGQGPLYEQYF.

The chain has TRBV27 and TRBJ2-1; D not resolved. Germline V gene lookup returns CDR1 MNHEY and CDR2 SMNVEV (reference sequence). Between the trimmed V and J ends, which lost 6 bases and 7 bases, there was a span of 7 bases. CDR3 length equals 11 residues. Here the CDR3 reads CASSVMNEQFF. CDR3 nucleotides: TGTGCCAGCAGCGTGATGAATGAGCAGTTCTTC.

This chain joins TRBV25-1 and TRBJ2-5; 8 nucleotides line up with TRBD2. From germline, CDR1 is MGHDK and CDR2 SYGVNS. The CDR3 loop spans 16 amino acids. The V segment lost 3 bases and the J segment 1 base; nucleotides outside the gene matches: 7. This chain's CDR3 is CASSDRGSGIQETQYF. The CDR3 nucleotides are TGTGCCAGCAGTGATCGAGGTAGCGGGATCCAAGAGACCCAGTACTTC.

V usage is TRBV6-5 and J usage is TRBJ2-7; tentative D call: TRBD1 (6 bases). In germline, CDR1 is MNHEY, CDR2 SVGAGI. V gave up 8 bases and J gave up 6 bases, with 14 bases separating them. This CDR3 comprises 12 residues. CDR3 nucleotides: TGTGCCAGCGGATACAGGGTCGGCGAGCAGTACTTC. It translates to CASGYRVGEQYF.

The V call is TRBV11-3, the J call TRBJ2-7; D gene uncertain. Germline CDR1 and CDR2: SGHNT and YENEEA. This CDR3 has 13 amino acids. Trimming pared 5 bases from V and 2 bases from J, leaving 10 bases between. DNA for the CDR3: TGTGCCAGCAGCCTAGGCCCTACCTACGAGCAGTACTTC. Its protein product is CASSLGPTYEQYF.

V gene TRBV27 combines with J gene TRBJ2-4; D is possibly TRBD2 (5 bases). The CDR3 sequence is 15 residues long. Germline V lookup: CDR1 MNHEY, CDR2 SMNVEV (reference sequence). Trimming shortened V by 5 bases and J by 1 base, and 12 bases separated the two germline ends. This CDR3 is CASSPPGVAKNIQYF. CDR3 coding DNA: TGTGCCAGCAGTCCACCCGGGGTTGCCAAAAACATTCAGTACTTC.

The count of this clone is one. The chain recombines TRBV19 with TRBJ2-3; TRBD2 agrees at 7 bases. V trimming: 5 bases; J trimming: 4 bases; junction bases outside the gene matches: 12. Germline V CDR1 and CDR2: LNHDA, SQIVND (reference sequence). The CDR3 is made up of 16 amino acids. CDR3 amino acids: CASSRGLVGGSDTQYF. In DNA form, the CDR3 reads TGTGCCAGTAGTCGAGGACTAGTCGGGGGATCAGATACGCAGTATTTT. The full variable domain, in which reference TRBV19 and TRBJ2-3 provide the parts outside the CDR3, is DGGITQSPKYLFRKEGQNVTLSCEQNLNHDAMYWYRQDPGQGLRLIYYSQIVNDFQKGDIAEGYSVSREKKESFPLTVTSAQKNPTAFYLCASSRGLVGGSDTQYFGPGTRLTVL.

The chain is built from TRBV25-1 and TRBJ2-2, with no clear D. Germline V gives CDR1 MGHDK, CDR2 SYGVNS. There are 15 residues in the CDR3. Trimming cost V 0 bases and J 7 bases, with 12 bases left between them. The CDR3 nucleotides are TGTGCCAGCAGTGAATATCTCCCAGGAGACGGGGAGCTGTTTTTT. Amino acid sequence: CASSEYLPGDGELFF.

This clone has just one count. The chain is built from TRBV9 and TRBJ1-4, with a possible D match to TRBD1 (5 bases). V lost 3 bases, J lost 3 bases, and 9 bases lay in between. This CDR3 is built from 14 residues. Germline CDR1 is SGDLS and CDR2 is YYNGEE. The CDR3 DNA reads TGTGCCAGCAGCGCTAGGGGACCTAATGAAAAACTGTTTTTT. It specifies CASSARGPNEKLFF.

This CDR3 is CASSRNTNTEAFF. The DNA for the CDR3 is TGCGCCAGCAGCAGAAATACGAACACTGAAGCTTTCTTT. This chain uses TRBV10-1 with TRBJ1-1, with no clear D. This CDR3 region has 13 residues. With 6 bases removed from V and 1 base from J, the gap between germline ends came to 9 bases. In germline, CDR1 is WNHNN, CDR2 SYGVQD (reference sequence).

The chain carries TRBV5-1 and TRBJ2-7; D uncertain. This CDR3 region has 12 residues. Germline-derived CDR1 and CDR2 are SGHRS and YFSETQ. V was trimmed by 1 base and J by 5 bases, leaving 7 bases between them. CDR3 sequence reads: CASSLNFHEQYF. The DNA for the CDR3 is TGCGCCAGCAGCTTGAACTTCCACGAGCAGTACTTC.